This T cell receptor (beta chain) was recorded in a study of cytomegalovirus exposure and HLA in healthy donors. Per germline, CDR1 SGDLS and CDR2 YYNGEE. V trimming: 0 bases; J trimming: 6 bases; junction bases outside the gene matches: 2. CDR3 length: 13 residues. This clone has a handful of counts. Among the donors, all were healthy bone marrow donors. The study ran its PCR with 60 Vbeta and 13 Jbeta primers. The protocol was immunoSEQ multiplex PCR, while the TCRdb copy is restricted to in-frame clones and leaves out a portion. This repertoire shows roughly 190,000 clones, roughly four fifths found once; its top ten account for 2.5% to 3.5%.

The chain links TRBV9 to TRBJ2-7; 8 bases are shared with TRBD2. The TCR originated in a woman in her twenties or thirties in good health and CMV-seropositive. The sequenced material came from PBMCs. The CDR3 sequence is CASSVGAGVEQYF. CDR3 sequence (DNA): TGTGCCAGCAGCGTAGGAGCGGGAGTCGAGCAGTACTTC.